These 9 T cell receptor beta chains came from one sample sequenced in a study of blood T cell repertoires in COVID-19. TCRdb keeps only in-frame clones here, not all; method: immunoSEQ multiplex PCR. The table shows roughly 100,000 clones, with 70% to 90% occurring only once. The source material was peripheral blood. The receptor source for this set is a man between 45 and 60 years old with active COVID-19.

The chain joins TRBV3-1 (or the pseudogene TRBV3-2) to TRBJ1-3; D may be TRBD1 (6 bases). V lost 4 bases and J lost 0, with 10 bases in between. Germline CDR1 LGHDT, CDR2 YNNKEL (reference sequence). This CDR3 region has 15 residues. The CDR3 spells CASSRGTPSGNTIYF. The CDR3 DNA is TGTGCCAGCAGCCGAGGGACACCCTCTGGAAACACCATATATTTT.

This rearrangement joins TRBV19 to TRBJ1-6; TRBD1 agrees at 7 bases. The J segment lost 6 bases and the V segment lost 5 bases, leaving 4 bases of the junction unmatched. The germline V gene encodes CDR1 LNHDA and CDR2 SQIVND (reference sequence). This CDR3 comprises 14 residues. DNA for the CDR3: TGTGCCAGTAGTCCTGGGACAGCTAATTCACCCCTCCACTTT. It yields the protein CASSPGTANSPLHF.

J is TRBJ1-4 and V is TRBV5-6; tentatively, D is TRBD1 (5 bases). CDR1 SGHDT and CDR2 YYEEEE come from the germline V gene. Trimming took off 0 bases at V and 8 bases at J, with 17 bases between the two ends. The CDR3 runs to 16 residues. The CDR3 DNA sequence: TGTGCCAGCAGCTTGGGTCCTTGGGGCGTAGACGAAAAACTGTTTTTT. Translating it yields CASSLGPWGVDEKLFF.

The chain carries TRBV3-1 (or the pseudogene TRBV3-2) and TRBJ1-1, with D possibly matching TRBD1 (5 bases). V lost 1 base and J lost 6, with 12 bases in between. The length of the CDR3 is 14 residues. The germline CDR1 and CDR2 sequences are LGHDT and YNNKEL (reference sequence). The CDR3 region has the DNA TGTGCCAGCAGCCAAGCACAGGCCAATTCTGAAGCTTTCTTT. Its protein product is CASSQAQANSEAFF.

This chain uses TRBV19 with TRBJ1-3, with TRBD1 as a possible D gene (5 bases). Trimming cost V 5 bases and J 0 bases, with 11 bases left between them. This CDR3 has 15 amino acids. CDR1 and CDR2 from the germline V gene are LNHDA and SQIVND (reference sequence). Here the CDR3 DNA reads TGTGCCAGTAGTTGGGGCCGCTCCTCTGGAAACACCATATATTTT. Its translation is CASSWGRSSGNTIYF.

The chain uses TRBV4-3 and TRBJ2-7; 11 bases line up with TRBD2. The CDR3 sequence is 15 residues long. In germline, CDR1 is LGHNA, CDR2 YSLEER. With 4 bases clipped from V and 7 bases from J, the junction kept 9 bases outside the gene matches. CDR3 residues: CASSPRLAGYEEQYF. In DNA, the CDR3 is TGCGCCAGCAGCCCCCGACTAGCGGGGTATGAAGAGCAGTACTTC.

The CDR3 coding sequence is TGTGCCAGCAGCGTTAGTTGGGGGGGCGGAACCGGGGAGCTGTTTTTT. This gives the protein CASSVSWGGGTGELFF. The chain couples TRBV9 to TRBJ2-2; maybe TRBD2 (7 bases). Germline V gene lookup returns CDR1 SGDLS and CDR2 YYNGEE. This CDR3 has 16 residues. V gave up 2 bases and J gave up 5 bases, with 16 bases separating them. The full variable domain, in which reference TRBV9 and TRBJ2-2 provide the parts outside the CDR3, is DSGVTQTPKHLITATGQRVTLRCSPRSGDLSVYWYQQSLDQGLQFLIQYYNGEERAKGNILERFSAQQFPDLHSELNLSSLELGDSALYFCASSVSWGGGTGELFFGEGSRLTVL.

The gene calls are TRBV5-1 and TRBJ2-5, with a weak D call TRBD1 (6 bases). V was shortened by 5 bases and J by 0 bases, with 11 bases between the two germline ends. The CDR3 contains 14 residues. CDR1 and CDR2 (germline): SGHRS, YFSETQ. CDR3 sequence: CASRGRGYQETQYF. CDR3 nucleotide sequence: TGCGCCAGCAGAGGCAGGGGCTACCAAGAGACCCAGTACTTC.

V and J are TRBV11-1 and TRBJ2-3, with 10 positions matching TRBD1. Germline V CDR1 and CDR2: SGHAT, FQDESV (reference sequence). Unmatched junction bases numbered 8, after V lost 5 bases and J lost 3 bases. This CDR3 has 16 amino acids. The CDR3 spells CASSPKTGGKTDTQYF. The CDR3 nucleotides are TGTGCCAGCAGCCCCAAGACAGGGGGCAAGACAGATACGCAGTATTTT.